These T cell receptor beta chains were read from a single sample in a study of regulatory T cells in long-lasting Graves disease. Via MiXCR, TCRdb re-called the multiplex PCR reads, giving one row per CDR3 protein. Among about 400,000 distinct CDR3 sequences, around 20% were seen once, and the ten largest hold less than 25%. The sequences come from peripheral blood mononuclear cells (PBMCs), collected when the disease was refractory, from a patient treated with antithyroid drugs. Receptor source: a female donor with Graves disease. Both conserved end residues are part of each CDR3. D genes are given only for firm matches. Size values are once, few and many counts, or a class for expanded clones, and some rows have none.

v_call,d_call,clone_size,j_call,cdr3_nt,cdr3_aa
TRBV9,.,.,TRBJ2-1,TGTGCCAGCAGCGTAGCTAGAGCATCCGAGCAGTTCTTC,CASSVARASEQFF
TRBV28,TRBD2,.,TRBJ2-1,TGTGCCAGCAGTTCCCCCGACACCACTAGCGGGAGAGGCGATGAGCAGTTCTTC,CASSSPDTTSGRGDEQFF
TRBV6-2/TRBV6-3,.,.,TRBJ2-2,TGTGCCAGCAGTTACTCAGAGGACTCTCCGGGGGAGCTGTTTTTT,CASSYSEDSPGELFF
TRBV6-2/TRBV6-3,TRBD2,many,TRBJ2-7,TGTGCCAGCAGTTACGAGGATTTAGCGGGAATCTCCTACGAGCAGTACTTC,CASSYEDLAGISYEQYF
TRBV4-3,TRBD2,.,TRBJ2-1,TGCGCCAGCAGCCAATCATCTAGCGGGACGTACAATGAGCAGTTCTTC,CASSQSSSGTYNEQFF
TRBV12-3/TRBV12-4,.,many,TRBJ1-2,TGTGCCAGCAGTTCGACAGGTTGGGACTATGGCTACACCTTC,CASSSTGWDYGYTF
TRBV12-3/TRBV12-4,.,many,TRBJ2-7,TGTGCCAGCAGTCCAAACAGTCTTAAAGGAGGGCCAATCTACGAGCAGTACTTC,CASSPNSLKGGPIYEQYF
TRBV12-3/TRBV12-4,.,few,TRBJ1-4,TGTGCCAGCAGTTTATACGTGGGTAGTGAAAAACTGTTTTTT,CASSLYVGSEKLFF
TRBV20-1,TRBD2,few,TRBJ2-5,TGCAGTGCTAGAGACTGGACTAGCGGGAGGCAGAAGACCCAGTACTTC,CSARDWTSGRQKTQYF
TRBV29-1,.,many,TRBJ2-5,TGCAGCGTCGAATTTGGGAGGGAGACCCAGTACTTC,CSVEFGRETQYF
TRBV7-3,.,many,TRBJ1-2,TGTGCCAGCAGCCCAGAGCCTACCCTTAACTATGGCTACACCTTC,CASSPEPTLNYGYTF
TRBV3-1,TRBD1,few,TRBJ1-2,TGTGCCAGCAGCCTCCAACACAGGGGGGGCTACACCTTC,CASSLQHRGGYTF
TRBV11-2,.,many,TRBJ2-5,TGTGCCAGCAGCTTAGTCTTATCAGGGTGGCTGGAGACCCAGTACTTC,CASSLVLSGWLETQYF
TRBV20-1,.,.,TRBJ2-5,TGCAGTGCTATCAGGGTATCGCGGGAGACCCAGTACTTC,CSAIRVSRETQYF
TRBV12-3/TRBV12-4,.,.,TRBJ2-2,TGTGCCAGCACCCGGAGGAACACCGGGGAGCTGTTTTTT,CASTRRNTGELFF
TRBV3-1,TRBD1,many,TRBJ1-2,TGTGCCAGCAGCCCCGGGACAGGACTTATCTATGGCTACACCTTC,CASSPGTGLIYGYTF
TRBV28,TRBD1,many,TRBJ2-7,TGTGCCAGCAGCCAGGACAGGGCGGGTGAGCAGTACTTC,CASSQDRAGEQYF
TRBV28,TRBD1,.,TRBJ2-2,TGTGCCAGCAGTCACGGGACAGGGGTATTTCGGACGTTCGATGGGGAGCTGTTTTTT,CASSHGTGVFRTFDGELFF
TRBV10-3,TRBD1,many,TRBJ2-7,TGTGCCATCAGTGACGACAGGGACTACGAGCAGTACTTC,CAISDDRDYEQYF
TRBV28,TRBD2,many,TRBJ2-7,TGTGCCAGCAGTTTCGGTAGCGGGAATAGAGAGCAGTACTTC,CASSFGSGNREQYF
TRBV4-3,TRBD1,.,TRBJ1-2,TGCGCCAGCAGCCAAGATGCTGGGACAGGGGGACGGGGCTACACCTTC,CASSQDAGTGGRGYTF
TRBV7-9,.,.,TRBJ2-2,TGTGCCAGCAGCTTAGCGCGGTACAACACCGGGGAGCTGTTTTTT,CASSLARYNTGELFF
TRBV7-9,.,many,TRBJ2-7,TGTGCCAGCAGCTTAGGGCCGGGACTTTCAATCTCCTACGAGCAGTACTTC,CASSLGPGLSISYEQYF
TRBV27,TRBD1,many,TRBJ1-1,TGTGCCAGCAGTCGGGACAGAGTAGCGAACACTGAAGCTTTCTTT,CASSRDRVANTEAFF
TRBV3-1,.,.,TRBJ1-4,TGTGCCAGCAGCCAACACGGTATTAATGAAAAACTGTTTTTT,CASSQHGINEKLFF
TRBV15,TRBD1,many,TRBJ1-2,TGTGCCACCAGCATTGGGACAGGCGTTAGCTCCGTGATCTATGGCTACACCTTC,CATSIGTGVSSVIYGYTF
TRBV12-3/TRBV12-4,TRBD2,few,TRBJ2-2,TGTGCCAGCAGTTTAGTTTCTTCTAGCGGGGCGAACACCGGGGAGCTGTTTTTT,CASSLVSSSGANTGELFF
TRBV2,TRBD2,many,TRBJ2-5,TGTGCCAGCAGTGAAACGGGACTAGCGGGAGAGACCCAGTACTTC,CASSETGLAGETQYF
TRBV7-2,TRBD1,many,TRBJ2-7,TGTGCCAGCAGCTACTCCGGGACAGACCAATACGAGCAGTACTTC,CASSYSGTDQYEQYF
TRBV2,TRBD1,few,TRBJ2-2,TGTGCCAGCAGCAGGGACAGGGGTTTCACCGGGGAGCTGTTTTTT,CASSRDRGFTGELFF
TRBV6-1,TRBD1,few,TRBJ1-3,TGTGCCAGCACCCTTGGGGGACAGGGGAAGAGAGGAAACACCATATATTTT,CASTLGGQGKRGNTIYF
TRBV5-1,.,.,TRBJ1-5,TGCGCCAGCAGCTTGGGGGATAAGGGGGATCAGCCCCAGCATTTT,CASSLGDKGDQPQHF
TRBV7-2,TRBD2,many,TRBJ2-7,TGTGCCAGCAGCTTAGCCTCGGGGGGGACCTACGAGCAGTACTTC,CASSLASGGTYEQYF
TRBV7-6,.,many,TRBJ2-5,TGTGCCAGCAGCTTAGCGCGGCAGACCCAGTACTTC,CASSLARQTQYF
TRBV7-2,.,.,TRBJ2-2,TGTGCCAGCAGCGAGCGACAGGTCACCGGGGAGCTGTTTTTT,CASSERQVTGELFF
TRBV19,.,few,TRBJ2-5,TGTGCCAGTAGTACATATAACCGCAATCAAGAGACCCAGTACTTC,CASSTYNRNQETQYF
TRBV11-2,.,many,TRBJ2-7,TGTGCCAGCAGAGCGGTAGCTCAGGAGCAGTACTTC,CASRAVAQEQYF
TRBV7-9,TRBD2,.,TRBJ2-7,TGTGCCAGCAGCTTAGGGGGGCTAGCGGGAGACATTTACGAGCAGTACTTC,CASSLGGLAGDIYEQYF
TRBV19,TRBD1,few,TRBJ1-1,TGTGCCAGTAGTGGGCGGACAGGGGGCATGAACACTGAAGCTTTCTTT,CASSGRTGGMNTEAFF
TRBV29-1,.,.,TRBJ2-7,TGCAGCGTTAAGGTATCAGGGCAAGGGAACGAGCAGTACTTC,CSVKVSGQGNEQYF